A selection of T cell receptor beta chains follows, all from one sample in a study of shared clonotypes between healthy human individuals. The table came from immunoSEQ multiplex PCR; TCRdb's copy has only in-frame clones and leaves some out. The table records some 500,000 clones, 65% to 80% of them present only once. Material: PBMCs. These receptors were obtained from a woman aged 40 to 49 in good health. Some clones in this sample may be carry-over from other donors' samples. CDR3s include the opening cysteine and the closing phenylalanine or tryptophan. The D gene is left open where the match is weak. Rows may omit the clone size; those that give it use once, few, many or a size class.

cdr3_aa: CASRFTGQGGYEQYF
cdr3_nt: TGTGCCAGCAGATTCACGGGACAAGGTGGCTACGAGCAGTACTTC
j_call: TRBJ2-7
v_call: TRBV27
clone_size: many
cdr3_length: 15
d_call: NA

cdr3_aa: CASSPSRDRPFSYGYTF
cdr3_nt: TGTGCCAGCAGCCCCTCCCGGGACAGGCCTTTTTCCTATGGCTACACCTTC
j_call: TRBJ1-2
v_call: TRBV14
clone_size: NA
cdr3_length: 17
d_call: TRBD1

cdr3_aa: CASRRSELVWNTGELFF
cdr3_nt: TGTGCCAGCAGGCGATCTGAGCTGGTATGGAACACCGGGGAGCTGTTTTTT
j_call: TRBJ2-2
v_call: TRBV7-9
clone_size: NA
cdr3_length: 17
d_call: NA

cdr3_aa: CASSLGTSTDTQYF
cdr3_nt: TGCGCCAGCAGCTTAGGAACTAGCACAGATACGCAGTATTTT
j_call: TRBJ2-3
v_call: TRBV5-1
clone_size: NA
cdr3_length: 14
d_call: NA

cdr3_aa: CAIKGTRGDNEQFF
cdr3_nt: TGTGCCATCAAAGGGACTAGAGGGGACAATGAGCAGTTCTTC
j_call: TRBJ2-1
v_call: TRBV10-3
clone_size: NA
cdr3_length: 14
d_call: TRBD2

cdr3_aa: CASSAYGDRGRDQPQHF
cdr3_nt: TGTGCCAGTAGTGCTTACGGGGACAGGGGGCGCGATCAGCCCCAGCATTTT
j_call: TRBJ1-5
v_call: TRBV19
clone_size: NA
cdr3_length: 17
d_call: TRBD1

cdr3_aa: CASSTHGNQPQHF
cdr3_nt: TGTGCCAGCAGCACCCACGGGAATCAGCCCCAGCATTTT
j_call: TRBJ1-5
v_call: TRBV7-3
clone_size: NA
cdr3_length: 13
d_call: NA

cdr3_aa: CASSPPFNRGELFF
cdr3_nt: TGTGCCAGCAGTCCCCCCTTCAACAGAGGGGAGCTGTTTTTT
j_call: TRBJ2-2
v_call: TRBV28
clone_size: NA
cdr3_length: 14
d_call: NA

cdr3_aa: CASKVSRERPNQPQHF
cdr3_nt: TGTGCCAGTAAAGTCTCCCGGGAAAGACCTAATCAGCCCCAGCATTTT
j_call: TRBJ1-5
v_call: TRBV19
clone_size: once
cdr3_length: 16
d_call: NA

cdr3_aa: CAWSALGQGDYTF
cdr3_nt: TGTGCCTGGAGCGCCCTTGGACAGGGAGACTACACCTTC
j_call: TRBJ1-2
v_call: TRBV30
clone_size: NA
cdr3_length: 13
d_call: TRBD1

cdr3_aa: CASSYTVSSYEQYF
cdr3_nt: TGTGCCAGCAGCTACACAGTTAGCTCCTACGAGCAGTACTTC
j_call: TRBJ2-7
v_call: TRBV7-2
clone_size: NA
cdr3_length: 14
d_call: NA

cdr3_aa: CASSDASGTTSYNEQFF
cdr3_nt: TGTGCCAGCAGTGACGCTAGCGGGACTACATCCTACAATGAGCAGTTCTTC
j_call: TRBJ2-1
v_call: TRBV25-1
clone_size: NA
cdr3_length: 17
d_call: TRBD2

cdr3_aa: CASSLGAGGLLAYNEQFF
cdr3_nt: TGTGCCAGCAGCTTAGGAGCGGGAGGCCTCCTGGCCTACAATGAGCAGTTCTTC
j_call: TRBJ2-1
v_call: TRBV7-9
clone_size: NA
cdr3_length: 18
d_call: TRBD2

cdr3_aa: CASAGQQTGGGEKLFF
cdr3_nt: TGTGCCAGCGCGGGACAGCAAACCGGAGGGGGTGAAAAACTGTTTTTT
j_call: TRBJ1-4
v_call: TRBV19
clone_size: NA
cdr3_length: 16
d_call: TRBD1

cdr3_aa: CASSSFSGELFF
cdr3_nt: TGTGCCAGCAGTAGCTTTTCCGGGGAGCTGTTTTTT
j_call: TRBJ2-2
v_call: TRBV6-1
clone_size: NA
cdr3_length: 12
d_call: NA

cdr3_aa: CASSTLRTGGLSNQPQHF
cdr3_nt: TGTGCCAGTAGTACCCTACGGACAGGGGGCCTGAGCAATCAGCCCCAGCATTTT
j_call: TRBJ1-5
v_call: TRBV19
clone_size: NA
cdr3_length: 18
d_call: TRBD1

cdr3_aa: CASSPRQDHNSPLHF
cdr3_nt: TGTGCCAGCAGCCCTCGACAGGACCATAATTCACCCCTCCACTTT
j_call: TRBJ1-6
v_call: TRBV7-2
clone_size: NA
cdr3_length: 15
d_call: NA

cdr3_aa: CASSPGYIRETQYF
cdr3_nt: TGTGCCAGCAGCCCAGGATACATCCGAGAGACCCAGTACTTC
j_call: TRBJ2-5
v_call: TRBV7-6
clone_size: once
cdr3_length: 14
d_call: NA

cdr3_aa: CASKTGTGGLEQFF
cdr3_nt: TGTGCCAGCAAAACCGGGACAGGGGGCCTTGAGCAGTTCTTC
j_call: TRBJ2-1
v_call: TRBV6-6
clone_size: NA
cdr3_length: 14
d_call: TRBD1

cdr3_aa: CASSPHGQGAYEQYF
cdr3_nt: TGTGCCAGCAGCCCCCACGGACAGGGGGCGTACGAGCAGTACTTC
j_call: TRBJ2-7
v_call: TRBV5-4
clone_size: NA
cdr3_length: 15
d_call: TRBD1

cdr3_aa: CASSVLTGVTEAFF
cdr3_nt: TGTGCCAGCAGTGTTCTAACAGGGGTCACTGAAGCTTTCTTT
j_call: TRBJ1-1
v_call: TRBV2
clone_size: few
cdr3_length: 14
d_call: TRBD1

cdr3_aa: CASSNHRDYRDTQYF
cdr3_nt: TGTGCCAGTAGTAATCACCGGGACTACCGCGATACGCAGTATTTT
j_call: TRBJ2-3
v_call: TRBV19
clone_size: NA
cdr3_length: 15
d_call: TRBD2

cdr3_aa: CASSGTVYQETQYF
cdr3_nt: TGTGCCAGCAGTGGAACAGTTTACCAAGAGACCCAGTACTTC
j_call: TRBJ2-5
v_call: TRBV28
clone_size: once
cdr3_length: 14
d_call: NA

cdr3_aa: CASSQQQGAGGRTYEQYF
cdr3_nt: TGCGCCAGCAGCCAGCAGCAGGGGGCAGGGGGACGCACCTACGAGCAGTACTTC
j_call: TRBJ2-7
v_call: TRBV4-1
clone_size: NA
cdr3_length: 18
d_call: TRBD1

cdr3_aa: CATAQRPRETQYF
cdr3_nt: TGTGCCACCGCACAACGCCCGCGTGAGACCCAGTACTTC
j_call: TRBJ2-5
v_call: TRBV28
clone_size: NA
cdr3_length: 13
d_call: NA

cdr3_aa: CASSQGPRISGNTIYF
cdr3_nt: TGTGCCAGCAGCCAAGGACCCAGGATCTCTGGAAACACCATATATTTT
j_call: TRBJ1-3
v_call: TRBV4-2
clone_size: NA
cdr3_length: 16
d_call: NA

cdr3_aa: CASNKGRETYF
cdr3_nt: TGTGCCAGCAATAAAGGGCGGGAGACGTACTTC
j_call: TRBJ2-7
v_call: TRBV19
clone_size: NA
cdr3_length: 11
d_call: TRBD2

cdr3_aa: CASSTQGATGELFF
cdr3_nt: TGTGCCAGCAGCACACAGGGGGCGACCGGGGAGCTGTTTTTT
j_call: TRBJ2-2
v_call: TRBV7-7
clone_size: NA
cdr3_length: 14
d_call: TRBD1

cdr3_aa: CPPLGPWYEQYF
cdr3_nt: TGCCCCCCTCTGGGGCCGTGGTACGAGCAGTACTTC
j_call: TRBJ2-7
v_call: TRBV23-1
clone_size: few
cdr3_length: 12
d_call: NA

cdr3_aa: CATGLASTYEQYF
cdr3_nt: TGTGCCACCGGACTAGCATCTACCTACGAGCAGTACTTC
j_call: TRBJ2-7
v_call: TRBV28
clone_size: NA
cdr3_length: 13
d_call: TRBD2

cdr3_aa: CASSPPVSGRTLFDEPLLAEQYF
cdr3_nt: TGTGCCAGCTCACCACCGGTAAGCGGGAGGACTCTCTTCGACGAACCCCTTCTCGCCGAGCAGTACTTC
j_call: TRBJ2-7
v_call: TRBV18
clone_size: few
cdr3_length: 23
d_call: TRBD2

cdr3_aa: CASSLMDGANYGYTF
cdr3_nt: TGCGCCAGCAGCTTGATGGACGGCGCAAACTATGGCTACACCTTC
j_call: TRBJ1-2
v_call: TRBV5-1
clone_size: NA
cdr3_length: 15
d_call: NA

cdr3_aa: CASSFRGDAFYEQYF
cdr3_nt: TGTGCCAGCAGCTTCCGGGGAGACGCGTTCTACGAGCAGTACTTC
j_call: TRBJ2-7
v_call: TRBV7-9
clone_size: NA
cdr3_length: 15
d_call: NA

cdr3_aa: CASSPGGGSKNIQYF
cdr3_nt: TGTGCCAGCTCACCAGGAGGGGGCTCCAAAAACATTCAGTACTTC
j_call: TRBJ2-4
v_call: TRBV18
clone_size: NA
cdr3_length: 15
d_call: NA

cdr3_aa: CASSDETSGTTDTQYF
cdr3_nt: TGTGCCAGCAGTGACGAGACTAGCGGAACCACAGATACGCAGTATTTT
j_call: TRBJ2-3
v_call: TRBV2
clone_size: many
cdr3_length: 16
d_call: TRBD2

cdr3_aa: CASSPPWDRDEQYF
cdr3_nt: TGTGCCAGCTCACCCCCTTGGGACAGAGACGAGCAGTACTTC
j_call: TRBJ2-7
v_call: TRBV18
clone_size: NA
cdr3_length: 14
d_call: TRBD1

cdr3_aa: CASSPSGEGLHGELFF
cdr3_nt: TGCGCCAGCAGCCCTAGCGGGGAGGGCCTCCACGGGGAGCTGTTTTTT
j_call: TRBJ2-2
v_call: TRBV5-1
clone_size: NA
cdr3_length: 16
d_call: TRBD2

cdr3_aa: CASSRDLSSGNTIYF
cdr3_nt: TGTGCCAGCAGCCGGGACTTAAGCTCTGGAAACACCATATATTTT
j_call: TRBJ1-3
v_call: TRBV11-2
clone_size: NA
cdr3_length: 15
d_call: NA

cdr3_aa: CASSYSPWSNQPQHF
cdr3_nt: TGTGCCAGCAGTTACTCCCCTTGGAGCAATCAGCCCCAGCATTTT
j_call: TRBJ1-5
v_call: TRBV6-5
clone_size: NA
cdr3_length: 15
d_call: NA

cdr3_aa: CASSTSGRNIQYF
cdr3_nt: TGTGCCAGTAGTACTAGCGGGAGAAACATTCAGTACTTC
j_call: TRBJ2-4
v_call: TRBV19
clone_size: NA
cdr3_length: 13
d_call: TRBD2

cdr3_aa: CASSFTGSLFDEQFF
cdr3_nt: TGTGCCAGCAGCTTTACCGGGAGCCTTTTCGATGAGCAGTTCTTC
j_call: TRBJ2-1
v_call: TRBV7-3
clone_size: NA
cdr3_length: 15
d_call: NA

cdr3_aa: CASSPGVASTDTQYF
cdr3_nt: TGTGCCAGCAGCCCGGGGGTTGCTAGCACAGATACGCAGTATTTT
j_call: TRBJ2-3
v_call: TRBV7-6
clone_size: NA
cdr3_length: 15
d_call: NA

cdr3_aa: CATSRDLDRGYTF
cdr3_nt: TGTGCCACCAGCAGAGATTTGGACAGGGGATACACCTTC
j_call: TRBJ1-2
v_call: TRBV15
clone_size: NA
cdr3_length: 13
d_call: TRBD1